A selection of T cell receptor beta chains follows, all from one sample in a study of blood T cell repertoires in COVID-19. The repertoire was sequenced with immunoSEQ multiplex PCR; TCRdb's copy has only in-frame clones and lacks some. In the table there are more than 250,000 clones, about nine tenths of which are singletons. Sequenced input: peripheral blood. Source of these receptors: a woman under 40 with COVID-19, enrolled during active disease. CDR3s include the opening cysteine and the closing phenylalanine or tryptophan. The D gene is left open where the match is weak. Clone size appears in some rows only: once, few, many, or a class for an expanded clone.

D gene,V gene,J gene,clone size,CDR3 protein,CDR3 DNA
-,TRBV5-1,TRBJ2-7,-,CASSPGPHKAYEQYF,TGCGCCAGCAGCCCTGGGCCCCATAAGGCCTACGAGCAGTACTTC
TRBD1,TRBV5-4,TRBJ1-3,once,CASSLRTGSGNTIYF,TGTGCCAGCAGCTTAAGGACAGGGTCAGGAAACACCATATATTTT
-,TRBV5-1,TRBJ1-2,once,CASSYSPWEGNYGYTF,TGCGCCAGCAGCTACTCGCCTTGGGAGGGAAACTATGGCTACACCTTC
-,TRBV7-8,TRBJ1-2,-,CASSPRPHGYGYTF,TGTGCCAGCAGCCCCCGTCCCCACGGCTATGGCTACACCTTC
-,TRBV28,TRBJ1-2,-,CASSLDTTNYGYTF,TGTGCCAGCAGTTTGGACACCACTAACTATGGCTACACCTTC
-,TRBV3-1/TRBV3-2,TRBJ2-7,few,CASSLGEVPTYEQYF,TGTGCCAGCAGCTTAGGGGAGGTTCCTACCTACGAGCAGTACTTC
TRBD1,TRBV27,TRBJ1-1,-,CASSDRGDEAFF,TGTGCCAGCAGTGACAGGGGAGATGAAGCTTTCTTT
-,TRBV6-1,TRBJ1-1,-,CASSPRETNTEAFF,TGTGCCAGCAGTCCCCGGGAGACGAACACTGAAGCTTTCTTT
-,TRBV6-6,TRBJ1-5,-,CASSWTVTQHF,TGTGCCAGCAGTTGGACAGTGACCCAGCATTTT
-,TRBV19,TRBJ2-3,-,CASTDTGRNTQYF,TGTGCCAGTACCGACACAGGGCGAAATACGCAGTATTTT
-,TRBV6-5,TRBJ1-6,once,CASSYSVQSNSPLHF,TGTGCCAGCAGTTACTCGGTACAGAGTAATTCACCCCTCCACTTT
TRBD1,TRBV19,TRBJ1-1,-,CASSQGARTEAFF,TGTGCCAGCTCACAGGGGGCGCGGACTGAAGCTTTCTTT
-,TRBV3-1/TRBV3-2,TRBJ2-1,-,CASITKEGASYYNEQFF,TGTGCCAGCATCACAAAGGAGGGGGCGAGTTACTACAATGAGCAGTTCTTC
TRBD1,TRBV6-4,TRBJ1-1,-,CASRDTGAGVSEAFF,TGTGCCAGCAGGGACACAGGGGCAGGAGTCTCTGAAGCTTTCTTT
-,TRBV4-1,TRBJ1-5,-,CASSQGPYGGNSNQPQHF,TGCGCCAGCAGCCAAGGTCCCTACGGGGGAAATAGCAATCAGCCCCAGCATTTT
TRBD1,TRBV7-9,TRBJ1-2,-,CASSRQGGHYGYTF,TGTGCCAGCAGCCGACAGGGGGGTCACTATGGCTACACCTTC
-,TRBV5-1,TRBJ2-2,-,CASSWTSTGELFF,TGCGCCAGCAGCTGGACATCCACCGGGGAGCTGTTTTTT
TRBD1,TRBV6-5,TRBJ1-2,-,CASRGGQGDGYTF,TGTGCCAGCAGAGGGGGACAGGGCGATGGCTACACCTTC
-,TRBV4-1,TRBJ2-3,-,CASSHPLGGGTDTQYF,TGCGCCAGCAGCCACCCTCTGGGCGGGGGCACAGATACGCAGTATTTT
TRBD1,TRBV9,TRBJ1-1,-,CASSASTGQGTEAFF,TGTGCCAGCAGCGCTTCGACAGGGCAGGGTACTGAAGCTTTCTTT
TRBD1,TRBV19,TRBJ1-2,-,CASSIGTANYGYTF,TGTGCCAGTAGTATTGGGACAGCGAACTATGGCTACACCTTC
-,TRBV15,TRBJ1-1,-,CATSRETDTEAFF,TGTGCCACCAGCAGAGAGACAGACACTGAAGCTTTCTTT
-,TRBV2,TRBJ2-1,-,CASGRQGLYNEQFF,TGTGCCAGCGGAAGACAGGGACTCTACAATGAGCAGTTCTTC
TRBD1,TRBV3-1/TRBV3-2,TRBJ1-2,-,CASSRTGGSYGYTF,TGTGCCAGCAGTCGTACAGGGGGCAGCTATGGCTACACCTTC
-,TRBV28,TRBJ1-2,-,CASSFYPGPLTSGYTF,TGTGCCAGCAGTTTTTATCCGGGACCCCTCACTAGCGGCTACACCTTC
-,TRBV3-1/TRBV3-2,TRBJ1-1,-,CASSQGRPNTEAFF,TGTGCCAGCAGCCAGGGCAGGCCGAACACTGAAGCTTTCTTT
-,TRBV4-3,TRBJ1-4,-,CASSQEQFRAGAEKLFF,TGCGCCAGCAGCCAAGAGCAATTTCGGGCTGGGGCTGAAAAACTGTTTTTT
-,TRBV2,TRBJ1-1,-,CASSRSLNTEAFF,TGTGCCAGCAGTAGGAGTTTGAACACTGAAGCTTTCTTT
-,TRBV24-1,TRBJ2-2,once,CATSDRTPVNTGELFF,TGTGCCACCAGTGACAGGACACCCGTTAACACCGGGGAGCTGTTTTTT
TRBD1,TRBV29-1,TRBJ1-1,-,CSSHSGTANTEAFF,TGCAGCTCCCACTCCGGGACAGCGAACACTGAAGCTTTCTTT
TRBD1,TRBV19,TRBJ1-2,-,CASSNLGRQGFGYTF,TGTGCCAGTAGCAACTTAGGGCGACAGGGCTTTGGCTACACCTTC
TRBD1,TRBV27,TRBJ1-6,-,CASSPGQGITLHF,TGTGCCAGCAGTCCGGGACAGGGAATCACCCTCCACTTT
-,TRBV7-3,TRBJ2-6,few,CASSLIRGIPGANVLTF,TGTGCCAGCAGCTTAATCAGGGGAATTCCTGGGGCCAACGTCCTGACTTTC
-,TRBV5-4,TRBJ2-2,-,CASSLDGGTGELFF,TGTGCCAGCAGCTTGGACGGGGGTACCGGGGAGCTGTTTTTT
TRBD1,TRBV5-1,TRBJ1-2,-,CASSLTGEGYTF,TGCGCCAGCAGCTTGACAGGGGAAGGCTACACCTTC
TRBD1,TRBV5-1,TRBJ2-2,-,CASSLISGQGRRGGELFF,TGCGCCAGCAGCCTTATCTCTGGACAGGGCCGACGGGGCGGGGAGCTGTTTTTT
-,TRBV4-1,TRBJ1-1,few,CASSQGAATEAFF,TGCGCCAGCAGCCAAGGGGCAGCCACGGAAGCTTTCTTT
-,TRBV2,TRBJ1-2,-,CASSVEVNYGYTF,TGTGCCAGCAGTGTTGAGGTTAACTATGGCTACACCTTC
-,TRBV11-2,TRBJ1-6,once,CASSQTVINSPLHF,TGTGCCAGCAGCCAGACAGTAATTAATTCACCCCTCCACTTT
TRBD1,TRBV11-3,TRBJ2-5,-,CASSPPWTGFETQYF,TGTGCCAGCAGCCCCCCCTGGACAGGGTTTGAGACCCAGTACTTC
TRBD1,TRBV7-9,TRBJ1-2,once,CASSQTGGYGYTF,TGTGCCAGCAGCCAGACAGGGGGCTATGGCTACACCTTC